This TCR beta chain was documented in a study of blood T cell repertoires in COVID-19 (dated by TCRdb to the early 2020s). For the study in its entirety: Samples covering the acute and convalescent phases of COVID-19 were provided by collaborators in the United States, Italy and Spain. The samples were drawn from the first 160 participants of the ongoing ImmuneRACE study and from 950 to 1,500 subjects provided by 6 global collaborators. Where available, HLA class I and class II types were obtained from metadata supplied by the sample provider rather than from assay-based typing. The repertoires were released in a freely available public database intended as a resource for research on the immune response to SARS-CoV-2. The prospective study material was composed of cDNA or gDNA derived from T cells, B-cell-depleted T cells, or PBMCs. The dataset comprised deeply sampled blood TCRbeta repertoires from subjects exposed to, actively infected with, or recovered from COVID-19. Nearly every sample came with metadata listing a de-identified subject ID, COVID-19 status, age in years and sex. Results and caveats for the whole study, not just this receptor: The quantity of clinical and demographic metadata differed by source and by participant and was supplied without curation.

To note about this clone: Its recognized antigen is unknown. No base quality information exists; no much larger clone differs at one position.

Enrolling through a virtual design, the prospective study's participants ranged in age from roughly 18 to 89 years and lived across about two dozen United States geographic areas. In the prospective study, participants were assigned to cohorts based on the clinical history participants reported in a screening survey and a study questionnaire. For ImmuneRACE Cohort 3, a participant was defined as recovered based on two consecutive negative NP/OP PCR tests, clearance by a healthcare professional, or resolution of symptoms. Each participant in the prospective study had whole blood, serum and a nasopharyngeal or oropharyngeal swab collected by mobile phlebotomists. Prospective study participants could optionally give additional blood draws and questionnaires over an approximately 2-month period. Blood samples from the prospective study were shipped frozen or at room temperature prior to DNA extraction.

From its cysteine to its phenylalanine, the CDR3 spans 14 amino acids. Only CDR3 DNA is held: 42 bases, read in frame from base 1. Taken from the germline V gene, the CDR1 and CDR2 loops are SNHLY and FYNNEI. V is pared back by 4 bases and J by 1 base, with 10 bases lying between the germline termini. TCRbeta CDR3 regions were amplified from genomic DNA using the immunoSEQ Assay, a bias-controlled multiplex PCR. The paper's processing steps were these. Nucleated cell counts per sample were estimated from amplification of reference gene primers within the assay. To quantify the absolute abundance of each unique TCRbeta CDR3 rearrangement, sequence reads were collapsed and filtered. For each sample, productive Simpson clonality was calculated as the square root of Simpson's diversity index across productive rearrangements. This is the immuneACCESS table as TCRdb keeps it, with only in-frame sequences that have V and J called. A part of the clones is gone; compared with another copy, unresolved V genes explain less than half, and the rest is unexplained. Clone size and V and J calls were adopted from that table, with D and trimming inferred from the DNA. This sample is represented by 150,000 to 200,000 clones; 75% to 85% of them were singletons. The ten largest clones add up to around 6% of the sample.

The rearrangement combines TRBV2 with TRBJ1-1, with no reliable assignment of the D segment. Material for sequencing was PBMCs or T cells enriched from blood (not recorded which). The receptor was derived from a man aged 35 to 55 who had recovered from COVID-19. Here is the DNA: TGTGCCAGCAGTGGGGCAGGAGGGAACACTGAAGCTTTCTTT. Translated, it gives CASSGAGGNTEAFF.